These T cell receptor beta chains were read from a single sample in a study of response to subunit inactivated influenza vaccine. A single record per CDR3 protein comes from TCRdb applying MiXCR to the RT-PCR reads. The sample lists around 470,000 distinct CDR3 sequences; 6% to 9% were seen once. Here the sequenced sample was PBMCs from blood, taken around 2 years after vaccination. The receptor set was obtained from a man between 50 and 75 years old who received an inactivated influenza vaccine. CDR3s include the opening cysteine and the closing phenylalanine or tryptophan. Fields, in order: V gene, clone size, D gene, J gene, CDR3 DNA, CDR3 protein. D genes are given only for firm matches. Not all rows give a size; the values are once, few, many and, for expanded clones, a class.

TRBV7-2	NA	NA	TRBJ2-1	TGTGCCAGCAGCATAACCGGGGGAAATGAGCAGTTCTTC	CASSITGGNEQFF
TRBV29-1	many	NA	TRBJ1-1	TGCAGCGTTGAAGGGCGACGGATCACTGAAGCTTTCTTT	CSVEGRRITEAFF
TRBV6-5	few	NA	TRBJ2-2	TGTGCCAGCAGTTACCCCCGAGGCTGGGGGTTGGTCGGGGAGCTGTTTTTT	CASSYPRGWGLVGELFF
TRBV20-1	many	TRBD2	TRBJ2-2	TGCAGTGCTAGAGAGACTAGCGGGAGACGGACCGGGGAGCTGTTTTTT	CSARETSGRRTGELFF
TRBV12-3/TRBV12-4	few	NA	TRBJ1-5	TGTGCCAGCAGCTTACAGGGAACTCAGCCCCAGCATTTT	CASSLQGTQPQHF
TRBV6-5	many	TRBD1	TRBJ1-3	TGTGCCAGCAGTTACTCAGGACAGGGGCTGGTTAACACCATATATTTT	CASSYSGQGLVNTIYF
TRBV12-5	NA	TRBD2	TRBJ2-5	TGTGCTAGTGGTTTGTCGGGGGGTTCAGAGACCCAGTACTTC	CASGLSGGSETQYF
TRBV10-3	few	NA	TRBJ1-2	TGTGCCATCAGTGAACGTAGCCCCGGGCAGGGAGGCTACACCTTC	CAISERSPGQGGYTF
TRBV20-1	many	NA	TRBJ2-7	TGCAGTGCTAGAAACCTAGGACTTACCTACGAGCAGTACTTC	CSARNLGLTYEQYF
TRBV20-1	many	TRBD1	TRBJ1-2	TGCAGTGTACAGGGGGTGGGCGGCTACACCTTC	CSVQGVGGYTF
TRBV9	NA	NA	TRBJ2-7	TGTGCCAGCAGCCCCCTCGTGGGGGACTACGAGCAGTACTTC	CASSPLVGDYEQYF
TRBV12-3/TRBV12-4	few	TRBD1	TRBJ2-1	TGTGCCAGCAGTGCTGGGGGACAGCAAGAGTTCTTC	CASSAGGQQEFF
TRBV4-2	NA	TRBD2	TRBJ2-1	TGTGCCAGCAGCCAGGGGGGTAGCGGGAAGCTCGGGGAGCAGTTCTTC	CASSQGGSGKLGEQFF
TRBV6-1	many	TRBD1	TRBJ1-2	TGTGCCAGCAGTATCGGACAGGCGTTAGCTAACTATGGCTACACCTTC	CASSIGQALANYGYTF
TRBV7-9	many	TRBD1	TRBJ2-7	TGTGCCAGCAGCATATCGTGGACAGGGGTAACCTACGAGCAGTACTTC	CASSISWTGVTYEQYF
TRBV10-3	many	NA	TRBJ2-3	TGTGCCATCAGTGAATCCCAGGGGCGGACAGATACGCAGTATTTT	CAISESQGRTDTQYF
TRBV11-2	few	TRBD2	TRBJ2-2	TGTGCCAGCAGCATCCCCGGGACTAGCGGGGGGGCCCGGACCGGGGAGCTGTTTTTT	CASSIPGTSGGARTGELFF
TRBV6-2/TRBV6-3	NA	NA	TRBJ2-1	TGTGCCAGCAGTTACTCTGGGTATGAGCAGTTCTTC	CASSYSGYEQFF
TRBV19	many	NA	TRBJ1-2	TGTGCCAGTATGATCCCCCGGGACGGAAGCTACACCTTC	CASMIPRDGSYTF
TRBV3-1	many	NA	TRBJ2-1	TGCGCCAGCAGCCAAGGACGGTACAATGAGCAGTTCTTC	CASSQGRYNEQFF
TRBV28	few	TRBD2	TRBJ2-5	TGTGCCAGCAGTGTAGCGGGGGGGCGAGAGACCCAGTACTTC	CASSVAGGRETQYF
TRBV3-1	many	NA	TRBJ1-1	TGTGCCAGCAGCCAAGACGGGGCAGTGAAAACTGAAGCTTTCTTT	CASSQDGAVKTEAFF